These 18 T cell receptor beta chains originate from one sample sequenced in a study of PD-L1 blockade in urothelial cancer. Data came from immunoSEQ multiplex PCR; TCRdb stores just in-frame clones and leaves some out. The sample lists 25,000 to 30,000 clones; around 84% were seen once. Material: PBMCs, obtained around atezolizumab (anti-PD-L1) treatment. Receptors were obtained from a middle-aged man with urothelial cancer.

This clone occurred a few times. The chain uses TRBV4-1 and TRBJ2-1; no clear D gene. Germline CDR1 reads MGHRA; CDR2 reads YSYEKL. Trimming removed 1 base from V and 7 bases from J, with 2 bases in between. CDR3 size: 11 residues. CDR3 protein: CASSQVNEQFF. The DNA of the CDR3 is TGCGCCAGCAGCCAAGTAAATGAGCAGTTCTTC.

In regard to this clone: Germline and junction disagree at one end, which may indicate a read error. The CDR3 loop reads CASSLLPGFADTQYF. The CDR3 nucleotides read TGTGCTAGCAGCTTACTTCCGGGTTTTGCAGATACGCAGTATTTT. The chain uses TRBV7-7 and TRBJ2-3; D not certain. Germline CDR1 reads SSHAT; CDR2 reads FNYEAQ (reference sequence). CDR3 length equals 15 residues.

V and J are TRBV6-1 and TRBJ2-7; TRBD1 agrees at 7 bases. CDR1 and CDR2 from the germline V gene are MNHNS and SASEGT. Germline trimming cut 7 bases from V and 5 bases from J; bases unmatched to any gene: 14. The CDR3 has 15 amino acids. The CDR3, as DNA: TGTGCCAGCAATCCTGGGGACAGCGGATCGGACGAGCAGTACTTC. Translation: CASNPGDSGSDEQYF.

V and J are TRBV7-2 and TRBJ1-5; a weak D match, TRBD1 (6 bases). The CDR3 length is 13 residues. V lost 3 bases and J 7 bases, leaving 10 bases between the germline ends. Germline loops: CDR1 SGHTA, CDR2 FQGNSA. CDR3 sequence (DNA): TGTGCCAGCAGCTTTGGGGGCGGGCAGCCCCAGCATTTT. It is translated as CASSFGGGQPQHF.

The chain couples TRBV12-2 to TRBJ2-3; the table calls TRBD2, which could not be checked here. TRBV12-2 has pseudogene status. CDR3 length equals 15 residues. CDR3 protein: CASRLRRENTDTQYF. The CDR3 DNA sequence: TGTGCAAGTCGCTTACGGCGGGAGAATACAGATACGCAGTATTTT.

The chain joins TRBV5-1 to TRBJ2-3; 8 bases fit TRBD2. Germline CDR1 reads SGHRS; CDR2 reads YFSETQ. The CDR3 covers 16 residues. Trimming took 0 bases from V and 2 from J; bases not matched to a gene: 5. The CDR3 DNA sequence: TGCGCCAGCAGCTTGGATAGTAGCGGGATCACAGATACGCAGTATTTT. Translating it yields CASSLDSSGITDTQYF.

The V gene is TRBV19, the J gene TRBJ2-4, with TRBD1 as a possible D gene (5 bases). The CDR3 consists of 16 residues. Between the trimmed V and J ends, which lost 1 base and 1 base, there was a span of 11 bases. CDR1 is LNHDA, CDR2 SQIVND, per germline (reference sequence). The CDR3 reads CASSIGSGKAKNIQYF. Here the CDR3 DNA reads TGTGCCAGTAGTATAGGTTCAGGGAAGGCCAAAAACATTCAGTACTTC.

This chain links TRBV19 with TRBJ1-2; unclear D gene. In germline, CDR1 is LNHDA, CDR2 SQIVND (reference sequence). This CDR3 region has 14 residues. V was trimmed by 7 bases and J by 4 bases, leaving 16 bases between them. CDR3: CASTLDGRGYGYTF. The CDR3 nucleotides are TGTGCCAGTACCCTCGACGGGAGAGGCTATGGCTACACCTTC.

This clone has only one observation. V gene TRBV5-1 combines with J gene TRBJ1-5; D ambiguous. Germline V gene lookup returns CDR1 SGHRS and CDR2 YFSETQ. The CDR3 contains 15 residues. The germline V and J ends were trimmed by 0 bases and 0 bases, with 7 bases remaining between them. CDR3: CASSLDGDSNQPQHF. CDR3 DNA sequence: TGCGCCAGCAGCTTGGACGGGGATAGCAATCAGCCCCAGCATTTT.

The V and J genes are TRBV4-2 and TRBJ2-5; 8 bases match TRBD1. The germline V gene encodes CDR1 LGHNA and CDR2 YNFKEQ. V lost 3 bases to trimming and J lost 5 bases; unmatched junction nucleotides: 2. The CDR3 sequence is 13 residues long. The CDR3 reads CASSHRDRETQYF. The CDR3 bases are TGTGCCAGCAGCCATCGGGACAGGGAGACCCAGTACTTC.

The rearrangement links TRBV27 to TRBJ2-7; TRBD2 aligns across 8 bases. The CDR3 covers 15 residues. Germline V gene data show CDR1 as MNHEY and CDR2 as SMNVEV (reference sequence). V lost 2 bases to trimming and J lost 2 bases; unmatched junction nucleotides: 5. CDR3 DNA: TGTGCCAGCAGTTTAGGCGGGAGGAGCCCCTACGAGCAGTACTTC. Protein sequence: CASSLGGRSPYEQYF.

The rearrangement uses TRBV2 and TRBJ1-4; no reliable D call. This CDR3 is 16 amino acids long. The V gene lost 0 bases and the J gene lost 3 bases, with 11 bases spanning the gap. Germline CDR1 reads SNHLY; CDR2 reads FYNNEI. CDR3 sequence (DNA): TGTGCCAGCAGTGAAGCCGCCAGGCAAGCTAATGAAAAACTGTTTTTT. It encodes CASSEAARQANEKLFF.

The sample holds one count of this clone. The genes are TRBV28 and TRBJ2-2; TRBD2 might be the D (6 bases). Trimming cost V 5 bases and J 0 bases, with 10 bases left between them. The CDR3 sequence is 15 residues long. CDR1 is MDHEN, CDR2 SYDVKM, per germline. This CDR3 is CASSIAVANTGELFF. Here the CDR3 DNA reads TGTGCCAGCAGTATAGCGGTAGCGAACACCGGGGAGCTGTTTTTT.

The chain links TRBV21-1 to TRBJ2-7; the table names TRBD1, a call not compared with the DNA. TRBV21-1 is a documented pseudogene. The length of the CDR3 is 13 residues. The CDR3 loop is CASSKDRGYEQYF. The CDR3 DNA follows: TGTGCCAGCAGCAAGGACAGGGGTTACGAGCAGTACTTC.

The rearrangement uses TRBV28 and TRBJ1-1; D may be TRBD1 (5 bases). With 1 base removed from V and 7 bases from J, the gap between germline ends came to 7 bases. This CDR3 region has 12 residues. CDR1 is MDHEN, CDR2 SYDVKM, per germline. The CDR3 here is CASSLFRVEAFF. In DNA, the CDR3 is TGTGCCAGCAGTTTATTCAGGGTTGAAGCTTTCTTT. Full variable domain (rest looked up from reference TRBV28 and TRBJ1-1): DVKVTQSSRYLVKRTGEKVFLECVQDMDHENMFWYRQDPGLGLRLIYFSYDVKMKEKGDIPEGYSVSREKKERFSLILESASTNQTSMYLCASSLFRVEAFFGQGTRLTVV.

The count of this clone is one. The chain couples TRBV28 to TRBJ1-2, with D unclear. CDR3 length equals 16 residues. Germline V lookup: CDR1 MDHEN, CDR2 SYDVKM. V was trimmed by 2 bases and J by 4 bases, leaving 17 bases between them. The CDR3 loop reads CASSLRGEGLIYGYTF. CDR3 coding DNA: TGTGCCAGCAGTTTACGGGGAGAAGGATTGATCTATGGCTACACCTTC.

This clone occurred once. V and J are TRBV5-6 and TRBJ1-1, with a tentative D call TRBD1 (6 bases). With 4 bases removed from V and 5 bases from J, the gap between germline ends came to 15 bases. CDR3 size: 14 residues. Germline CDR1 and CDR2: SGHDT and YYEEEE. Written as DNA, the CDR3 is TGTGCCAGCAGCCCGGGACACTCGGGAACTGAAGCTTTCTTT. Protein: CASSPGHSGTEAFF.

This chain connects TRBV21-1 to TRBJ2-6; the table calls TRBD2, which could not be checked here. TRBV21-1 is marked as a pseudogene. The CDR3 runs 17 residues. DNA for the CDR3: TGTGCCAGCAGCAAAGGGAGGAGGGTAGATGGGGCCAACGTCCTGACTTTC. Translation: CASSKGRRVDGANVLTF.